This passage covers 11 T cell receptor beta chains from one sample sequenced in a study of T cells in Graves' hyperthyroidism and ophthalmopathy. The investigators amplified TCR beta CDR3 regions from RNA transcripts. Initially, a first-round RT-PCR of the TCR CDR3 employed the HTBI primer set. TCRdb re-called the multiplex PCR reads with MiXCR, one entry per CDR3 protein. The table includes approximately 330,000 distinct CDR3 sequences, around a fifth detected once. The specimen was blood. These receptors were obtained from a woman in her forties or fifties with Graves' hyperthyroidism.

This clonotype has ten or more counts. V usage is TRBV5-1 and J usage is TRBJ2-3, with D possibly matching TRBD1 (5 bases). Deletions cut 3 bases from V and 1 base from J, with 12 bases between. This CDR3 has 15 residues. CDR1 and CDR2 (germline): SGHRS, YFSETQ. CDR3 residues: CASSSRQLGTDTQYF. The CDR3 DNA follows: TGCGCCAGCAGCTCGCGACAGCTCGGCACAGATACGCAGTATTTT.

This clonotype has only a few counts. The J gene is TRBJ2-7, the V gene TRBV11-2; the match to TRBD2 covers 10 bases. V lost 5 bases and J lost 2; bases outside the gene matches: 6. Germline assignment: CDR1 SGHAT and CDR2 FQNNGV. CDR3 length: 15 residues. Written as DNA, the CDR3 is TGTGCCAGCAGCGGAGCGGGGGGGCTCCCCTACGAGCAGTACTTC. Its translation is CASSGAGGLPYEQYF.

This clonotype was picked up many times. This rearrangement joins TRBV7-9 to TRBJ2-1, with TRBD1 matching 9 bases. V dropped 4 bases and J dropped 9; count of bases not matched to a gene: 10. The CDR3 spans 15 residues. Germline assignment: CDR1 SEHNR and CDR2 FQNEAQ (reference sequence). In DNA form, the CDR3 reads TGTGCCAGCAGCTCGCGGGACAGGGTTCGTGGTGAGCAGTTCTTC. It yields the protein CASSSRDRVRGEQFF.

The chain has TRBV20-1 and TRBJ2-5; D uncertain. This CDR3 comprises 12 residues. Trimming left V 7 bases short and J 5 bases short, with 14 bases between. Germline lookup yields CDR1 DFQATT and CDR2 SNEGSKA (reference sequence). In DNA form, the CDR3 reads TGCAGTGTTTCCGGAGTTGGGGAGACCCAGTACTTC. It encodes CSVSGVGETQYF.

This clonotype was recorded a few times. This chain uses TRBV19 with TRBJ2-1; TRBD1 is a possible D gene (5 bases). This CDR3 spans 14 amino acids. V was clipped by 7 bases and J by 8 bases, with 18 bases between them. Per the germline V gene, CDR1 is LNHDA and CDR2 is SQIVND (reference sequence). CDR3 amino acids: CASTHRAGKDEQFF. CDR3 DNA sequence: TGTGCCAGTACTCACCGGGCAGGGAAGGATGAGCAGTTCTTC.

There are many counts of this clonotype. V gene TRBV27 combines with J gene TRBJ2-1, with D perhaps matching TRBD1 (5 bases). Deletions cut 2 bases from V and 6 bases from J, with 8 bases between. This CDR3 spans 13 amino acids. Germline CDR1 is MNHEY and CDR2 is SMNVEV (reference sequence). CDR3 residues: CASSLRQGNEQFF. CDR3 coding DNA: TGTGCCAGCAGTTTAAGGCAGGGCAATGAGCAGTTCTTC.

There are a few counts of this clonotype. CDR3 residues: CASSEKWDRGIQTQYF. CDR3 DNA sequence: TGTGCCAGCAGTGAAAAGTGGGACAGGGGAATTCAGACCCAGTACTTC. The rearrangement links TRBV6-1 to TRBJ2-5, with 10 nucleotides matching TRBD1. Losses at the gene ends were 2 bases for V and 6 bases for J; bases not matched to a gene: 9. The length of the CDR3 is 16 residues. Germline V lookup: CDR1 MNHNS, CDR2 SASEGT.

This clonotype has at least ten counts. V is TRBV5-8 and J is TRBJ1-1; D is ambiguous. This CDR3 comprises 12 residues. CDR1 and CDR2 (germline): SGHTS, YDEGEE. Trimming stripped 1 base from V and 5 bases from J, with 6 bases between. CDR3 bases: TGTGCCAGCAGCTTGCAAAGGACTGAAGCTTTCTTT. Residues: CASSLQRTEAFF.

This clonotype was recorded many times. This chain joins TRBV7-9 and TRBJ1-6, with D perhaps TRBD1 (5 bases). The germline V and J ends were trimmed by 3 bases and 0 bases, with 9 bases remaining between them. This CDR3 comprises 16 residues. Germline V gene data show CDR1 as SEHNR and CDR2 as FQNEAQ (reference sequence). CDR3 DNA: TGTGCCAGCAGCTTTGGGGGTAGCTCCTATAATTCACCCCTCCACTTT. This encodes CASSFGGSSYNSPLHF.

In nucleotides, the CDR3 is TGTGCCAGCAGACAGGGGACGAATTCACCCCTCCACTTT. Translation: CASRQGTNSPLHF. The chain carries TRBV6-1 and TRBJ1-6; TRBD1 agrees at 7 bases. With V trimmed by 6 bases and J by 7 bases, 3 bases remained unmatched. The CDR3 is made up of 13 amino acids. Germline lookup yields CDR1 MNHNS and CDR2 SASEGT.

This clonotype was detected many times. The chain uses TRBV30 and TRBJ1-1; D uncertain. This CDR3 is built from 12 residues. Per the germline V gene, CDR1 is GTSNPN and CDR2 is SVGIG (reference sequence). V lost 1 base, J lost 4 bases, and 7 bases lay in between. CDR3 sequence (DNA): TGTGCCTGGAGTGGAACCCCCACTGAAGCTTTCTTT. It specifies CAWSGTPTEAFF.